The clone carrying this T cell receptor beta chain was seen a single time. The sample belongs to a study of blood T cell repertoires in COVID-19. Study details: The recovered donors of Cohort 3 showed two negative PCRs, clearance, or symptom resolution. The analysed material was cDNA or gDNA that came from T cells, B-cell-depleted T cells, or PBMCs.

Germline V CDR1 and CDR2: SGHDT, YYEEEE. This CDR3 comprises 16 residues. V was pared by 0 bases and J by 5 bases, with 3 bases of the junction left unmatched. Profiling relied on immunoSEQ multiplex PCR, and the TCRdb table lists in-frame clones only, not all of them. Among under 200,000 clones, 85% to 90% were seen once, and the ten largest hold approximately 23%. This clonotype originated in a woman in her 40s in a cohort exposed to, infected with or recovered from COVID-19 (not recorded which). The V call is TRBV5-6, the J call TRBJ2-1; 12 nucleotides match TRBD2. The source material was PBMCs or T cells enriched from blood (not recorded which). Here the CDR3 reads CASSLARLAGDNEQFF. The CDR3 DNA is TGTGCCAGCAGCTTGGCCCGACTAGCGGGAGACAATGAGCAGTTCTTC.